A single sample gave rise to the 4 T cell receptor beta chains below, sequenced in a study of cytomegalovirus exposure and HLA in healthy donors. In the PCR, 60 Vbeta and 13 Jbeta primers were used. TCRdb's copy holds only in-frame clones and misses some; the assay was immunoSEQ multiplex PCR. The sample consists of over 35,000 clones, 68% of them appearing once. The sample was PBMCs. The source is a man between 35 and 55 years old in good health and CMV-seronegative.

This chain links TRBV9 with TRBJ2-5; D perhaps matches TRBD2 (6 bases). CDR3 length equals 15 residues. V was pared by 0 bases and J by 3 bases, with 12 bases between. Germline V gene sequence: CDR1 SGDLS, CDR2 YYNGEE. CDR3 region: CASSVAGTLEETQYF. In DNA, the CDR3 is TGTGCCAGCAGCGTAGCCGGGACTCTAGAAGAGACCCAGTACTTC.

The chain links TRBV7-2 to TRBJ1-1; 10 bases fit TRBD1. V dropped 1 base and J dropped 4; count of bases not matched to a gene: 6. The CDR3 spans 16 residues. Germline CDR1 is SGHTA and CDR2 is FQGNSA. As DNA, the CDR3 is TGTGCCAGCAGCTTAGGGGGCTGGACAGGGGGCACTGAAGCTTTCTTT. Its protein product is CASSLGGWTGGTEAFF.

CDR3 DNA: TGCGCCAGCAGCCAAGATGGGACAGGGAATAATTCACCCCTCCACTTT. As protein: CASSQDGTGNNSPLHF. V usage is TRBV4-3 and J usage is TRBJ1-6; TRBD1 agrees at 9 bases. The CDR3 spans 16 residues. V was clipped by 0 bases and J by 5 bases; unmatched bases: 2. Germline V gene sequence: CDR1 LGHNA, CDR2 YSLEER.

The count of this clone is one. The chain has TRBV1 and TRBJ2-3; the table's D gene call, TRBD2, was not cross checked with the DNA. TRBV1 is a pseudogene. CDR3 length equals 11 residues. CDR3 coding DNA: TGCACCAGCAACAGGGACTATTTTGAATATTTT. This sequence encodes CTSNRDYFEYF.